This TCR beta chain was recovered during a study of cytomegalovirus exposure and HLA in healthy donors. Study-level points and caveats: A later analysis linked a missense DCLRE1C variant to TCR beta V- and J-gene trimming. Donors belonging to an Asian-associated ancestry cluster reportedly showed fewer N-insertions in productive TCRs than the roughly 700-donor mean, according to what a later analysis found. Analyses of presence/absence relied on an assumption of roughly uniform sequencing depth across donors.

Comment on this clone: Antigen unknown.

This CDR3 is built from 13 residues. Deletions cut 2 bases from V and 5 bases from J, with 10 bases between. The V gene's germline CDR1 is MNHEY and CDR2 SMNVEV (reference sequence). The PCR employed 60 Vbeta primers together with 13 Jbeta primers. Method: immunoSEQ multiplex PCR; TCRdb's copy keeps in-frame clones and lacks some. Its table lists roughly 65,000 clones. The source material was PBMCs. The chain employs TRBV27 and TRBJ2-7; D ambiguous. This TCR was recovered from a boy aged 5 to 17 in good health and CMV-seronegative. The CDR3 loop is CASSLGPLNEQYF. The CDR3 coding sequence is TGTGCCAGCAGTTTAGGCCCTTTAAACGAGCAGTACTTC.